The next 16 T cell receptor beta chains were all read from a single sample in a study of graft-versus-host responses after intestinal transplantation. Only in-frame clones appear in the TCRdb table, and some are missing; sequencing was by immunoSEQ multiplex PCR. Of more than 90,000 clones listed, more than 90% were seen once; the top ten hold 0.2% to 0.25%. Antigens of these TCRs are unknown. The sample here was unstimulated CD4+ T cells sorted from spleen or lymph node cells, taken before transplant. The receptors shown here come from a human donor who was the organ donor for an intestinal transplant.

V is TRBV28 and J is TRBJ1-2; D is possibly TRBD1 (6 bases). Germline V gene sequence: CDR1 MDHEN, CDR2 SYDVKM. V lost 6 bases, J lost 5 bases, and 16 bases lay in between. The CDR3 loop spans 14 amino acids. CDR3 sequence reads: CASRVPETGYGYTF. For the CDR3, the DNA is TGTGCCAGCAGAGTTCCTGAGACAGGTTATGGCTACACCTTC.

The chain couples TRBV19 to TRBJ2-2; no definite D call. The length of the CDR3 is 14 residues. V was trimmed by 5 bases and J by 6 bases, leaving 13 bases between them. From germline, CDR1 is LNHDA and CDR2 SQIVND (reference sequence). In nucleotides, the CDR3 is TGTGCCAGTAGTCCCCGTGACCGGCCCGGGGAGCTGTTTTTT. This codes for CASSPRDRPGELFF.

The chain couples TRBV10-1 to TRBJ2-1; TRBD1 aligns across 7 bases. Germline V gene lookup returns CDR1 WNHNN and CDR2 SYGVQD (reference sequence). The CDR3 spans 13 residues. The V and J ends lost 8 bases and 8 bases, in that order; junction bases with no gene match: 9. CDR3 loop: CASVGTANDEQFF. The CDR3 DNA reads as TGCGCCAGCGTGGGGACAGCTAACGATGAGCAGTTCTTC.

A single count supports this clone. The chain has TRBV7-2 and TRBJ2-7; the match to TRBD2 covers 7 bases. Germline-derived CDR1 and CDR2 are SGHTA and FQGNSA. Losses at the gene ends were 4 bases for V and 6 bases for J; bases not matched to a gene: 6. CDR3 length: 13 residues. The CDR3: CASSSLTSREQYF. The CDR3 bases are TGTGCCAGCAGCTCCCTGACTAGCCGCGAGCAGTACTTC. Complete variable domain (other parts from reference TRBV7-2 and TRBJ2-7): GAGVSQSPSNKVTEKGKDVELRCDPISGHTALYWYRQSLGQGLEFLIYFQGNSAPDKSGLPSDRFSAERTGGSVSTLTIQRTQQEDSAVYLCASSSLTSREQYFGPGTRLTVT.

The chain recombines TRBV29-1 with TRBJ2-1; TRBD2 agrees at 7 bases. This CDR3 is built from 13 residues. Germline loops: CDR1 SQVTM, CDR2 ANQGSEA. After removal of 7 bases from V and 0 bases from J, the junction contained 3 bases not matched to a gene. The CDR3 DNA reads TGCAGCGGCCTAGCGGACTCCTACAATGAGCAGTTCTTC. Its translation is CSGLADSYNEQFF.

The V gene is TRBV9, the J gene TRBJ2-5; TRBD2 aligns across 8 bases. Per germline, CDR1 SGDLS and CDR2 YYNGEE. J lost 5 bases, V lost 0 bases, and 12 bases had no gene match. CDR3 length: 17 amino acids. The CDR3: CASSVGAGSGGWETQYF. In nucleotides, the CDR3 is TGTGCCAGCAGCGTAGGGGCCGGGAGCGGGGGTTGGGAGACCCAGTACTTC.

This rearrangement joins TRBV5-4 to TRBJ2-1; 8 positions match TRBD2. Looked up from germline, CDR1 is SGHNT and CDR2 is YYREEE (reference sequence). The CDR3 has 14 amino acids. With V trimmed by 4 bases and J by 8 bases, 8 bases remained unmatched. CDR3 protein: CASSGSGKFHEQFF. The CDR3, as DNA: TGTGCCAGCAGCGGTAGCGGGAAATTTCATGAGCAGTTCTTC.

The rearrangement uses TRBV4-1 and TRBJ1-4; D is uncertain. The V and J ends lost 1 base and 5 bases respectively, with 14 bases between them. This CDR3 is built from 16 residues. The germline CDR1 and CDR2 sequences are MGHRA and YSYEKL. CDR3 amino acids: CASSQAVVWNNEKLFF. CDR3 DNA sequence: TGCGCCAGCAGCCAAGCTGTAGTATGGAACAATGAAAAACTGTTTTTT.

The chain uses TRBV18 and TRBJ2-7, with TRBD1 identical over 9 bases. Trimming cost V 1 base and J 1 base; bases outside gene matches: 2. Germline loops: CDR1 KGHSH, CDR2 LQKENI. The CDR3 sequence is 15 residues long. CDR3 sequence: CASSPQGQGSYEQYF. CDR3 in DNA: TGTGCCAGCTCACCACAGGGACAGGGATCCTACGAGCAGTACTTC.

The genes are TRBV28 and TRBJ1-5; D unresolved. The CDR3 contains 12 residues. Germline assignment: CDR1 MDHEN and CDR2 SYDVKM. V was pared by 3 bases and J by 5 bases, with 5 bases between. CDR3 sequence (DNA): TGTGCCAGCAGTTTTTGGCATCAGCCCCAGCATTTT. Its protein product is CASSFWHQPQHF.

The chain recombines TRBV7-9 with TRBJ2-7, with no clear D. The CDR3 extends over 14 amino acids. The germline V and J ends were trimmed by 0 bases and 2 bases, with 8 bases remaining between them. The V gene's germline CDR1 is SEHNR and CDR2 FQNEAQ (reference sequence). The CDR3 DNA follows: TGTGCCAGCAGCTTAGCAGGGAAACCCTACGAGCAGTACTTC. This codes for CASSLAGKPYEQYF.

The V call is TRBV7-2, the J call TRBJ2-7; 8 bases are a match to TRBD2. Germline V CDR1 and CDR2: SGHTA, FQGNSA. The CDR3 is 16 residues long. The trim removed 2 bases at V and 7 bases at J, leaving 13 bases unmatched. The CDR3 reads CASSLISSGRGQEQYF. CDR3 sequence (DNA): TGTGCCAGCAGCTTAATATCGAGCGGGAGAGGGCAAGAGCAGTACTTC.

J is TRBJ2-7 and V is TRBV6-1; D is ambiguous. The CDR3 has 11 amino acids. Germline CDR1 is MNHNS and CDR2 is SASEGT. The germline V and J ends were trimmed by 7 bases and 0 bases, with 4 bases remaining between them. The CDR3 nucleotides are TGTGCCAGCACCCTCTCCTACGAGCAGTACTTC. Translation: CASTLSYEQYF.

This clone has just a few counts. V gene TRBV15 combines with J gene TRBJ2-1, with 8 nucleotides matching TRBD2. After removal of 3 bases from V and 9 bases from J, the junction contained 13 bases not matched to a gene. CDR1 is LNHNV and CDR2 is YYDKDF in the germline V gene (reference sequence). CDR3 size: 16 residues. The CDR3: CATSSVREGRFSEQFF. The CDR3 bases are TGTGCCACCAGCAGCGTCCGGGAGGGCCGTTTCAGTGAGCAGTTCTTC.

The chain is built from TRBV2 and TRBJ2-3; no firm D call. Germline V gives CDR1 SNHLY, CDR2 FYNNEI. V lost 7 bases and J lost 0, with 5 bases in between. The CDR3 spans 12 residues. CDR3 sequence (DNA): TGTGCCAGCACTACTAGCACAGATACGCAGTATTTT. This encodes CASTTSTDTQYF.

The chain recombines TRBV4-1 with TRBJ2-3; no clear D. CDR1 is MGHRA and CDR2 is YSYEKL in the germline V gene. The length of the CDR3 is 15 residues. Trimming took off 1 base at V and 2 bases at J, with 10 bases between the two ends. The CDR3 region has the DNA TGCGCCAGCAGCCAAGGGTACACGGACACAGATACGCAGTATTTT. Translated, it gives CASSQGYTDTDTQYF.